Listed below are T cell receptor beta chains from one sample, sequenced in a study of CD8+CD57+ T cells in acquired aplastic anemia. TCRdb reprocessed the reads via MiXCR and lists one record per CDR3 protein. The sample carries more than 250,000 distinct CDR3 sequences, approximately 55% recorded once. The sample consisted of sorted CD4+, CD8+, or CD8+CD57+ T cells (not recorded which) from PBMCs. Every receptor here comes from a human donor with severe aplastic anemia or a healthy control (not recorded which). Each CDR3 is given with its conserved first and last residue. The D gene is left open where the match is weak. Rows may omit the clone size; those that give it use once, few, many or a size class.

>NA|TRBJ1-2|TRBV20-1|many
TGCAGTGCTAGGGTGGGGGGCGCAGGTGGCTACACCTTC
CSARVGGAGGYTF
>TRBD1|TRBJ2-7|TRBV11-3|NA
TGTGCCAGCAGCTCAGGGACAGGGGGCTTCTACGAGCAGCACTTC
CASSSGTGGFYEQHF
>NA|TRBJ1-3|TRBV20-1|NA
TGCAGTGCTTTCCGGCCCCGCTCTGGAAACACCATATATTTT
CSAFRPRSGNTIYF
>NA|TRBJ1-1|TRBV7-9|NA
TGTGCCAGCAGGTCTGTCACTGAAGCCTTCTTT
CASRSVTEAFF
>TRBD1|TRBJ1-4|TRBV20-1|NA
TGCAGTGTCCCTGACAGGGCGACTGAAAAACTGTTTTTT
CSVPDRATEKLFF
>NA|TRBJ2-5|TRBV7-3|NA
TGTGCCAGCAGGGGGCCGGCCCAAGAGACCCAGTACTTC
CASRGPAQETQYF
>NA|TRBJ1-2|TRBV6-1|NA
TGTGCCAGCAGGGCAGGGACCGACTATGGCTACACCTTC
CASRAGTDYGYTF
>NA|TRBJ2-7|TRBV5-1|NA
TGCGCCAGCAGCTTGGTTGGACACGGGTCTCACGAGCAGTACTTC
CASSLVGHGSHEQYF
>NA|TRBJ2-5|TRBV28|NA
TGTGCCAGCAGCACCCTCGGACAGATCCAAGAGACCCAGTACTTC
CASSTLGQIQETQYF
>NA|TRBJ2-2|TRBV19|many
TGTGCCAGTAGTCCCCTCCCAGGGACGTCGAACACCGGGGAGCTGTTTTTT
CASSPLPGTSNTGELFF
>TRBD1|TRBJ2-7|TRBV4-2|NA
TGTGCCAGCAGCCCAAACAGGGGGCTCTACGAGCAGTACTTC
CASSPNRGLYEQYF
>NA|TRBJ1-3|TRBV25-1|NA
TGTGCCAGCAGTGAATATTACCTGGGTCCCCACTCTGGAAACACCATATATTTT
CASSEYYLGPHSGNTIYF
>NA|TRBJ2-3|TRBV20-1|once
TGCAGTGCTATAGAGTGGGGTAGCGATACGCAGTATTTT
CSAIEWGSDTQYF
>NA|TRBJ1-1|TRBV29-1|NA
TGCAGCGTTGGCTCCCCAAACACTGAAGCTTTCTTT
CSVGSPNTEAFF
>NA|TRBJ2-3|TRBV3-1|NA
TGTGCCAGCAGCCCCACGTACCCCTCCTCAGCCTTCACAGATACGCAGTATTTT
CASSPTYPSSAFTDTQYF
>NA|TRBJ2-7|TRBV9|NA
TGTGCCAGCAGCGTAGATGCAGGACTGGGTAGGAACGAGCAGTACTTC
CASSVDAGLGRNEQYF
>NA|TRBJ2-7|TRBV14|NA
TGTGCCAGCAGCCAAGTTACTGGTGGGACCTACGAGCAGTACTTC
CASSQVTGGTYEQYF
>TRBD2|TRBJ2-7|TRBV2|NA
TGTGCCAGCAGTATTGGGACTAGCGGGGTCTACGAGCAGTACTTC
CASSIGTSGVYEQYF
>TRBD2|TRBJ2-6|TRBV7-9|NA
TGTGCCAGCAGCGGCGGGGGGAACACTGAAGCTTTC
CASSGGGNTEAF
>NA|TRBJ2-7|TRBV5-1|many
TGCGCCAGCAGACCCCTCCTGACTAACTCCTACGAGCAGTACTTC
CASRPLLTNSYEQYF
>NA|TRBJ2-1|TRBV25-1|many
TGTGCCAGCAGTTCGGACGGATACAATGAGCAGTTCTTC
CASSSDGYNEQFF
>NA|TRBJ2-7|TRBV19|NA
TGTGCCAGTAGCCAGACGTTTAGCTCCTACGAGCAGTACTTC
CASSQTFSSYEQYF
>NA|TRBJ2-7|TRBV9|NA
TGTGCCAGCAGCGTAGCTACTGGCTACGAGCAGTACTTC
CASSVATGYEQYF
>NA|TRBJ2-7|TRBV6-5|few
TGTGCCAGCGCGGGACTCGGCGAGCAGTACTTC
CASAGLGEQYF
>NA|TRBJ2-7|TRBV10-3|NA
TGTGCCATCACCTCACAGGGTCCACCCTACGAGCAGTACTTC
CAITSQGPPYEQYF
>NA|TRBJ2-7|TRBV7-8|many
TGTGCCAGCAGCTTAGACCCGGCTCCCTACGAGCAGTACTTC
CASSLDPAPYEQYF
>NA|TRBJ1-1|TRBV5-4|NA
TGTGCCAGCAGCTGGGGGGACTTGGCTGAAGCTTTCTTT
CASSWGDLAEAFF
>TRBD2|TRBJ2-5|TRBV7-3|NA
TGTGCCAGCAGCCGATCGGGAGTCGGTCGGACTAGCGGGAGAAAGACCCAGTACTTC
CASSRSGVGRTSGRKTQYF
>TRBD1|TRBJ2-7|TRBV29-1|NA
TGCAGCGTGGGGGACAGGCCATACGAGCAGTACTTC
CSVGDRPYEQYF
>NA|TRBJ2-3|TRBV7-9|many
TGTGCCAGAGGGGAATCACATAGCACAGATACGCAGTATTTT
CARGESHSTDTQYF
>NA|TRBJ1-2|TRBV29-1|once
TGCAGCGTGGAGGCCGGGACGCCCAATTCTGTAACCTTC
CSVEAGTPNSVTF
>NA|TRBJ2-5|TRBV19|many
TGTGCCAGTAGTCTCCGGGCTGTGAAGGAAGAGACCCAGTACTTC
CASSLRAVKEETQYF
>TRBD1|TRBJ1-1|TRBV5-6|many
TGTGCCAGCAGCCCCCCCGGGACAGGGTACCCGAACACTGAAGCTTTCTTT
CASSPPGTGYPNTEAFF
>TRBD1|TRBJ1-5|TRBV12-3/TRBV12-4|many
TGTGCCAGCAGTTTAGGGGACAGGGAAGGCAATCAGCCCCAGCATTTT
CASSLGDREGNQPQHF
>NA|TRBJ2-3|TRBV7-4|NA
TGTGCCAGCAGCTTAGGCCCGGAATTTAGCACAGATACGCAGTATTTT
CASSLGPEFSTDTQYF
>NA|TRBJ1-2|TRBV5-6|many
TGTGCCAGCAGCCCCAACTTCCGGACAGATCTCTATGGCTACACCTTC
CASSPNFRTDLYGYTF